A single sample gave rise to the 18 T cell receptor beta chains below, sequenced in a study of cytomegalovirus exposure and HLA in healthy donors. A multiplex PCR was run with 60 Vbeta primers and 13 Jbeta primers. This table comes from immunoSEQ multiplex PCR, and its TCRdb copy is limited to in-frame clones, with some not included. The sample includes over 130,000 clones, around 74% seen only once; the top ten take around 6.6%. Material: PBMCs. The source of these receptors is a man aged 50-59 years in good health and CMV-seropositive.

This rearrangement joins TRBV7-6 to TRBJ2-2; TRBD2 matches 9 bases. V was pared by 7 bases and J by 4 bases, with 10 bases of the junction left unmatched. CDR3 length: 16 amino acids. Germline CDR1 reads SGHVS; CDR2 reads FNYEAQ. CDR3 in DNA: TGTGCCAGCAAACCCTTTAGCGGGAGCGGCACCGGGGAGCTGTTTTTT. It specifies CASKPFSGSGTGELFF. Complete variable domain (other parts from reference TRBV7-6 and TRBJ2-2): GAGVSQSPRYKVTKRGQDVALRCDPISGHVSLYWYRQALGQGPEFLTYFNYEAQQDKSGLPNDRFSAERPEGSISTLTIQRTEQRDSAMYRCASKPFSGSGTGELFFGEGSRLTVL.

The CDR3 bases are TGCGCCAGCAGCTTGGGGGCCGGTACCTACGAGCAGTACTTC. This sequence encodes CASSLGAGTYEQYF. The chain recombines TRBV5-1 with TRBJ2-7; no clear D. The germline gives CDR1 SGHRS, CDR2 YFSETQ. Trimming removed 0 bases from V and 2 bases from J, with 9 bases in between. The CDR3 is 14 amino acids.

This clone was counted only a few times. The V and J genes are TRBV7-2 and TRBJ1-1; D is unresolved. CDR3 size: 13 residues. The germline V gene encodes CDR1 SGHTA and CDR2 FQGNSA. The germline V and J ends were trimmed by 1 base and 8 bases, with 11 bases remaining between them. The CDR3 here is CASSLVRETEAFF. In nucleotides, the CDR3 is TGTGCCAGCAGCTTAGTTCGGGAGACCGAAGCTTTCTTT.

This chain joins TRBV6-1 and TRBJ1-2; D is undetermined. The CDR3 has 12 amino acids. Germline assignment: CDR1 MNHNS and CDR2 SASEGT. V gave up 2 bases and J gave up 4 bases, with 5 bases separating them. The CDR3 DNA follows: TGTGCCAGCAGTGAATATCTCTATGGCTACACCTTC. This codes for CASSEYLYGYTF.

This chain joins TRBV19 and TRBJ2-5, with 9 bases matching TRBD2. The end of the DNA aligns better with TRBJ2-7, so the J call may be wrong. The CDR3 runs to 13 residues. Germline CDR1 LNHDA, CDR2 SQIVND (reference sequence). The CDR3 nucleotides are TGTGCCAGTAGTGTGACTAGCGGCTACGAGCAGTACTTC. It yields the protein CASSVTSGYEQYF.

This chain joins TRBV27 and TRBJ2-1; 8 positions match TRBD2. V was clipped by 5 bases and J by 1 base; unmatched bases: 7. The CDR3 consists of 16 residues. Germline values: CDR1 MNHEY, CDR2 SMNVEV (reference sequence). CDR3 amino acids: CASSRPGTRSYNEQFF. The CDR3 DNA follows: TGTGCCAGCAGTCGACCCGGGACTAGATCCTACAATGAGCAGTTCTTC.

The V gene is TRBV28, the J gene TRBJ2-3; the D is unclear. The V and J ends lost 6 bases and 0 bases respectively, with 4 bases between them. This CDR3 is 12 amino acids long. Germline lookup yields CDR1 MDHEN and CDR2 SYDVKM. CDR3 DNA sequence: TGTGCCAGCAGGTCTAGCACAGATACGCAGTATTTT. This sequence encodes CASRSSTDTQYF.

V gene TRBV2 combines with J gene TRBJ2-7, with D unresolved. Germline loops: CDR1 SNHLY, CDR2 FYNNEI. V was cut by 6 bases and J by 1 base, with 10 bases left in between. This CDR3 contains 13 residues. The CDR3, as DNA: TGTGCCAGCAGCCCGGGTCCGTCCTACGAGCAGTACTTC. Translating it yields CASSPGPSYEQYF.

The CDR3 DNA follows: TGTGCCAGAAGCTTGTTTGTGGTCGGCGGGACCGTGTACGAGCAGTACTTC. Protein sequence: CARSLFVVGGTVYEQYF. The genes are TRBV5-3 and TRBJ2-7; D may be TRBD2 (6 bases). TRBV5-3 has ORF status, its function being uncertain. The CDR3 contains 17 residues. V lost 1 base and J 4 bases, leaving 21 bases between the germline ends.

The chain is built from TRBV10-3 and TRBJ2-7; 9 bases map to TRBD2. From germline, CDR1 is ENHRY and CDR2 SYGVKD. V lost 5 bases, J lost 6 bases, and 11 bases stayed unmatched. This CDR3 comprises 15 residues. The CDR3 is CAISPSGRPSREQYF. The CDR3 nucleotides are TGTGCCATCAGTCCGAGCGGGAGGCCCTCCCGCGAGCAGTACTTC.

This sequence joins TRBV29-1 and TRBJ2-7; possibly TRBD2 for D (5 bases). The CDR3 totals 12 residues. The V end lost 5 bases, the J end lost 5 bases, and 13 bases lay between the germline ends. Per the germline V gene, CDR1 is SQVTM and CDR2 is ANQGSEA. The CDR3 loop reads CSVLGDADEQYF. Here the CDR3 DNA reads TGCAGCGTTCTCGGGGATGCGGACGAGCAGTACTTC.

The chain carries TRBV6-6 and TRBJ2-7; no clear D. The V gene lost 6 bases and the J gene lost 3 bases, with 12 bases spanning the gap. The germline gives CDR1 MNHNY, CDR2 SVGAGI (reference sequence). CDR3 length: 13 amino acids. The CDR3 DNA is TGTGCCAGCAGCCTAGAGTCGGTCTACGAGCAGTACTTC. This encodes CASSLESVYEQYF.

The rearrangement uses TRBV6-6 and TRBJ2-5; D is perhaps TRBD2 (7 bases). Trimming cost V 8 bases and J 5 bases, with 18 bases left between them. CDR3 length: 14 residues. The V gene's germline CDR1 is MNHNY and CDR2 SVGAGI (reference sequence). CDR3 region: CASGGGGEGETQYF. The DNA for the CDR3 is TGTGCCAGCGGGGGAGGGGGAGAGGGTGAGACCCAGTACTTC.

The chain employs TRBV2 and TRBJ2-3; unclear D gene. Germline V gives CDR1 SNHLY, CDR2 FYNNEI. Between the trimmed V and J ends, which lost 5 bases and 0 bases, there was a span of 6 bases. This CDR3 has 13 residues. The CDR3 protein is CASSPSSTDTQYF. In DNA form, the CDR3 reads TGTGCCAGCAGTCCTTCTAGCACAGATACGCAGTATTTT.

The chain carries TRBV6-6 and TRBJ1-5; tentative D call: TRBD1 (5 bases). This CDR3 is built from 14 residues. Germline values: CDR1 MNHNY, CDR2 SVGAGI (reference sequence). Trimming removed 6 bases from V and 5 bases from J, with 14 bases in between. Here the CDR3 DNA reads TGTGCCAGCAGCCACCGGAGGGGAGATCAGCCCCAGCATTTT. This gives the protein CASSHRRGDQPQHF.

V usage is TRBV7-9 and J usage is TRBJ2-3; D might be TRBD2 (6 bases). Germline-derived CDR1 and CDR2 are SEHNR and FQNEAQ (reference sequence). V was shortened by 5 bases and J by 9 bases, with 9 bases between the two germline ends. The CDR3 loop spans 11 amino acids. This CDR3 reads CASSESGTQYF. Written as DNA, the CDR3 is TGTGCCAGCAGCGAAAGCGGGACGCAGTATTTT.

This chain uses TRBV2 with TRBJ2-5; D may be TRBD2 (6 bases). V was pared by 2 bases and J by 5 bases, with 15 bases between. The CDR3 runs to 15 residues. The germline gives CDR1 SNHLY, CDR2 FYNNEI. The CDR3 protein is CASSERGSNGETQYF. The CDR3 DNA reads as TGTGCCAGCAGTGAACGGGGGTCCAACGGGGAGACCCAGTACTTC.

This chain connects TRBV9 to TRBJ2-1; 10 bases map to TRBD2. Losses at the gene ends were 4 bases for V and 2 bases for J; bases not matched to a gene: 3. Per germline, CDR1 SGDLS and CDR2 YYNGEE. The CDR3 is 15 amino acids. CDR3 protein: CASSRTSGPYNEQFF. CDR3 DNA sequence: TGTGCCAGCAGCCGGACTAGCGGCCCCTACAATGAGCAGTTCTTC.